The T cell receptor (beta chain) under discussion was sequenced for a study of blood T cell repertoires in COVID-19. Study summary: In each case, the material was cDNA or gDNA derived from T cells, B-cell-depleted T cells, or PBMCs.

CDR3 length: 12 amino acids. The ends were cut back, 0 bases at V and 8 bases at J, with 10 bases in the middle. The germline V gene has CDR1 GTSNPN and CDR2 SVGIG (reference sequence). Profiled with immunoSEQ multiplex PCR; TCRdb holds only in-frame clones, not every one. The data hold a few hundred thousand clones, with approximately 86% observed a single time. The sequencing sample was made of PBMCs or T cells enriched from blood (not recorded which). The chain combines TRBV30 with TRBJ1-2; D call uncertain. The origin of this receptor is an older woman who had recovered from COVID-19. The CDR3: CAWSVGVGGYTF. Written as DNA, the CDR3 is TGTGCCTGGAGTGTAGGCGTGGGCGGCTACACCTTC.